This passage covers 28 T cell receptor beta chains from one sample sequenced in a study of cytomegalovirus exposure and HLA in healthy donors. 60 Vbeta and 13 Jbeta primers were used in PCR. Profiled with immunoSEQ multiplex PCR; TCRdb holds only in-frame clones, not every one. The table lists around 200,000 clones, roughly 82% of them singletons. Specimen: PBMCs. These receptors were obtained from a woman aged 50 to 60 in good health and CMV-seropositive.

The chain couples TRBV5-4 to TRBJ2-3; D not certain. Per germline, CDR1 SGHNT and CDR2 YYREEE (reference sequence). Trimming left V 2 bases short and J 0 bases short, with 13 bases between. CDR3 length equals 16 residues. The CDR3 protein is CASSLPQSFSTDTQYF. CDR3 DNA sequence: TGTGCCAGCAGCTTACCACAGTCCTTTAGCACAGATACGCAGTATTTT. The full variable domain, with the rest looked up from reference TRBV5-4 and TRBJ2-3, is ETGVTQSPTHLIKTRGQQVTLRCSSQSGHNTVSWYQQALGQGPQFIFQYYREEENGRGNFPPRFSGLQFPNYSSELNVNALELDDSALYLCASSLPQSFSTDTQYFGPGTRLTVL.

The genes are TRBV20-1 and TRBJ2-5; a weak D match, TRBD2 (5 bases). This CDR3 is 11 amino acids long. The V end lost 5 bases, the J end lost 4 bases, and 8 bases lay between the germline ends. Germline lookup yields CDR1 DFQATT and CDR2 SNEGSKA (reference sequence). The CDR3 DNA sequence: TGCAGTGCTGAACTAGGAGAGACCCAGTACTTC. The encoded protein is CSAELGETQYF.

This chain uses TRBV28 with TRBJ2-5; D may be TRBD2 (5 bases). The germline V and J ends were trimmed by 3 bases and 5 bases, with 10 bases remaining between them. CDR1 and CDR2 (germline): MDHEN, SYDVKM. The length of the CDR3 is 13 residues. In DNA form, the CDR3 reads TGTGCCAGCAGTTTGTCGGGGAGCGAGACCCAGTACTTC. Translating gives CASSLSGSETQYF. The complete variable domain, with remaining parts taken from reference TRBV28 and TRBJ2-5, reads DVKVTQSSRYLVKRTGEKVFLECVQDMDHENMFWYRQDPGLGLRLIYFSYDVKMKEKGDIPEGYSVSREKKERFSLILESASTNQTSMYLCASSLSGSETQYFGPGTRLLVL.

This clone appeared once. The chain combines TRBV11-2 with TRBJ2-5, with 8 bases that match TRBD2. CDR1 is SGHAT and CDR2 is FQNNGV in the germline V gene. The CDR3 is made up of 12 amino acids. The junction had 4 bases not matched to a gene; V was cut back by 4 bases and J by 9 bases. For the CDR3, the DNA is TGTGCCAGCAGCTACCTCGGGGGGGCCCAGTACTTC. It is translated as CASSYLGGAQYF.

V and J are TRBV19 and TRBJ1-5; TRBD1 might be the D (5 bases). Trimming left V 1 base short and J 4 bases short, with 8 bases between. Germline V gene data show CDR1 as LNHDA and CDR2 as SQIVND (reference sequence). This CDR3 comprises 14 residues. For the CDR3, the DNA is TGTGCCAGTAGTATAGTGGGGGGAAATCAGCCCCAGCATTTT. The encoded protein is CASSIVGGNQPQHF. The complete variable domain, with remaining parts taken from reference TRBV19 and TRBJ1-5, reads DGGITQSPKYLFRKEGQNVTLSCEQNLNHDAMYWYRQDPGQGLRLIYYSQIVNDFQKGDIAEGYSVSREKKESFPLTVTSAQKNPTAFYLCASSIVGGNQPQHFGDGTRLSIL.

The V and J genes are TRBV6-5 and TRBJ2-7; no clear D gene. V was clipped by 0 bases and J by 2 bases, with 14 bases between them. The CDR3 is made up of 16 amino acids. Looked up from germline, CDR1 is MNHEY and CDR2 is SVGAGI. The CDR3 sequence: CASSYSAALRAYEQYF. As DNA, the CDR3 is TGTGCCAGCAGTTACTCGGCGGCTCTACGGGCCTACGAGCAGTACTTC.

The chain combines TRBV7-8 with TRBJ2-1, with 10 bases matching TRBD2. There are 15 residues in the CDR3. CDR1 SGHVS and CDR2 FQNEAQ come from the germline V gene. J gave up 12 bases and V 3 bases, and 11 bases lay outside the gene matches. The DNA for the CDR3 is TGTGCCAGCAGCTTGTCGGGACTAGCGCCCGGGGGGCAGTTCTTC. As protein: CASSLSGLAPGGQFF.

The chain carries TRBV28 and TRBJ1-3, with a weak D call TRBD1 (6 bases). CDR3 length: 16 amino acids. The germline gives CDR1 MDHEN, CDR2 SYDVKM. Trimming cost V 3 bases and J 3 bases, with 15 bases left between them. CDR3: CASSFSGGLVGNTIYF. The CDR3, as DNA: TGTGCCAGCAGTTTTTCCGGGGGGCTAGTTGGAAACACCATATATTTT.

The chain joins TRBV6-5 to TRBJ2-5, with D tentatively TRBD2 (5 bases). TRBJ2-7 explains the end of the DNA better; the J call may be wrong. This CDR3 contains 13 residues. CDR1 and CDR2 from the germline V gene are MNHEY and SVGAGI. The CDR3 sequence is CASSTGRTYEQYF. The CDR3 bases are TGTGCCAGCAGTACGGGAAGAACCTACGAGCAGTACTTC.

The rearrangement uses TRBV6-1 and TRBJ1-6, with D unresolved. The CDR3 runs to 15 residues. Germline V gene lookup returns CDR1 MNHNS and CDR2 SASEGT. V lost 7 bases to trimming and J lost 7 bases, with 17 bases between them. The CDR3 protein is CASTSAGRGNSPLHF. The DNA for the CDR3 is TGTGCCAGCACCTCCGCGGGAAGAGGCAATTCACCCCTCCACTTT.

The J gene is TRBJ2-7, the V gene TRBV9; 10 nucleotides match TRBD2. The CDR3 runs to 16 residues. V lost 4 bases, J lost 2 bases, and 9 bases stayed unmatched. CDR1 is SGDLS and CDR2 is YYNGEE in the germline V gene. In nucleotides, the CDR3 is TGTGCCAGCAGCCCCACGCCTAGCGGGGGAACCTACGAGCAGTACTTC. The encoded protein is CASSPTPSGGTYEQYF. Full variable domain (remainder filled in from reference TRBV9 and TRBJ2-7): DSGVTQTPKHLITATGQRVTLRCSPRSGDLSVYWYQQSLDQGLQFLIQYYNGEERAKGNILERFSAQQFPDLHSELNLSSLELGDSALYFCASSPTPSGGTYEQYFGPGTRLTVT.

The V call is TRBV6-6, the J call TRBJ2-7, with D possibly being TRBD1 (5 bases). Germline V gene sequence: CDR1 MNHNY, CDR2 SVGAGI (reference sequence). The CDR3 sequence is 14 residues long. V was pared by 4 bases and J by 3 bases, with 13 bases between. This CDR3 is CASSFQGRSYEQYF. The CDR3 DNA sequence: TGTGCCAGCAGTTTTCAGGGAAGGAGCTACGAGCAGTACTTC.

The gene calls are TRBV7-8 and TRBJ1-3; tentatively, D is TRBD1 (6 bases). V was shortened by 1 base and J by 3 bases, with 13 bases between the two germline ends. Germline assignment: CDR1 SGHVS and CDR2 FQNEAQ. The CDR3 is made up of 16 amino acids. CDR3 sequence reads: CASSLGLQGRGNTIYF. The DNA of the CDR3 is TGTGCCAGCAGCTTAGGGTTACAGGGACGTGGAAACACCATATATTTT.

Details on this clone: Mismatch with germline at one junction end may stem from a read error. The chain combines TRBV6-1 with TRBJ1-2, with 7 bases identical to TRBD1. CDR3 length: 14 amino acids. Germline CDR1 MNHNS, CDR2 SASEGT. The CDR3 DNA reads TGTGCCAGCAGTCAAGCCGGGACAGCTGAAGGCTACACCTTC. Residues: CASSQAGTAEGYTF.

J is TRBJ2-2 and V is TRBV18, with a tentative D call TRBD1 (6 bases). V gave up 8 bases and J gave up 6 bases, with 13 bases separating them. Germline V gene sequence: CDR1 KGHSH, CDR2 LQKENI. The CDR3 is 13 residues long. The CDR3 DNA follows: TGTGCCAGCGTGGCAGGGGCGGCCGGGGAGCTGTTTTTT. Its translation is CASVAGAAGELFF.

This clone was recorded only once. The rearrangement uses TRBV4-3 and TRBJ2-7; 11 bases fit TRBD1. The germline gives CDR1 LGHNA, CDR2 YSLEER. J gave up 3 bases and V 2 bases, and 6 bases lay outside the gene matches. This CDR3 has 16 amino acids. CDR3 sequence: CASSQMPGQGVYEQYF. In DNA, the CDR3 is TGCGCCAGCAGCCAAATGCCGGGACAGGGGGTCTACGAGCAGTACTTC.

This clone is a singleton in its sample. The rearrangement links TRBV19 to TRBJ2-1; tentatively, D is TRBD2 (7 bases). Germline CDR1 and CDR2: LNHDA and SQIVND (reference sequence). The CDR3 length is 16 residues. V was trimmed by 5 bases and J by 0 bases, leaving 14 bases between them. The CDR3 protein is CASSLSRGPSYNEQFF. The DNA of the CDR3 is TGTGCCAGTAGTCTGTCGCGGGGGCCCTCCTACAATGAGCAGTTCTTC.

The DNA for the CDR3 is TGTGCCAGCAGCTCGAGAGGAGGAGATACGCAGTATTTT. Encoded protein: CASSSRGGDTQYF. The J gene is TRBJ2-3, the V gene TRBV7-9; a weak D match, TRBD2 (5 bases). Trimming took 4 bases from V and 5 from J, leaving 10 bases between them. Germline loops: CDR1 SEHNR, CDR2 FQNEAQ (reference sequence). The CDR3 covers 13 residues.

The chain recombines TRBV5-1 with TRBJ2-3; 11 nucleotides line up with TRBD2. V dropped 7 bases and J dropped 1; count of bases not matched to a gene: 8. The germline CDR1 and CDR2 sequences are SGHRS and YFSETQ. The CDR3 has 16 amino acids. The DNA of the CDR3 is TGCGCCAGCGGGCTAGCGGGGGGCCCGGGCACAGATACGCAGTATTTT. It is translated as CASGLAGGPGTDTQYF.

This clone was seen only a few times. The genes are TRBV11-2 and TRBJ2-5; possibly TRBD1 for D (5 bases). CDR3 size: 13 residues. V lost 1 base and J 9 bases, leaving 12 bases between the germline ends. The germline V gene has CDR1 SGHAT and CDR2 FQNNGV. The CDR3 nucleotides read TGTGCCAGCAGCTTAGGGCAGGGCCGGGCCCAGTACTTC. Its translation is CASSLGQGRAQYF.

The gene calls are TRBV7-3 and TRBJ2-1; TRBD1 matches 7 bases. Germline trimming cut 3 bases from V and 8 bases from J; bases unmatched to any gene: 4. The CDR3 contains 13 residues. Germline-derived CDR1 and CDR2 are SGHTA and FQGTGA. The CDR3 protein is CASSLTGWDEQFF. CDR3 nucleotide sequence: TGTGCCAGCAGCTTGACAGGGTGGGATGAGCAGTTCTTC.

The rearrangement links TRBV9 to TRBJ1-4; TRBD1 might be the D (5 bases). Trimming shortened V by 4 bases and J by 8 bases, and 18 bases separated the two germline ends. The CDR3 has 15 amino acids. Germline V gives CDR1 SGDLS, CDR2 YYNGEE. The CDR3 DNA reads as TGTGCCAGCAGCCCCATGGCGGGGGGAGGCGAAAAACTGTTTTTT. Its translation: CASSPMAGGGEKLFF. The full variable domain, its missing parts supplied by reference TRBV9 and TRBJ1-4, is DSGVTQTPKHLITATGQRVTLRCSPRSGDLSVYWYQQSLDQGLQFLIQYYNGEERAKGNILERFSAQQFPDLHSELNLSSLELGDSALYFCASSPMAGGGEKLFFGSGTQLSVL.

On this clone: The junction does not match germline at one end; this may be a read error. The gene calls are TRBV5-4 and TRBJ1-1, with no clear D. Germline values: CDR1 SGHNT, CDR2 YYREEE (reference sequence). The CDR3 has 15 residues. The chain's CDR3 is CASSQGLGGPTEAFF. CDR3 DNA sequence: TGCGCCAGCAGCCAAGGGTTGGGAGGCCCCACTGAAGCTTTCTTT. Using reference TRBV5-4 and TRBJ1-1 for the parts outside the CDR3, the full variable domain is ETGVTQSPTHLIKTRGQQVTLRCSSQSGHNTVSWYQQALGQGPQFIFQYYREEENGRGNFPPRFSGLQFPNYSSELNVNALELDDSALYLCASSQGLGGPTEAFFGQGTRLTVV.

V and J are TRBV19 and TRBJ2-2; D possibly corresponds to TRBD2 (6 bases). The CDR3 contains 17 residues. V dropped 6 bases and J dropped 7 bases, with 24 bases sitting between them. Germline lookup yields CDR1 LNHDA and CDR2 SQIVND (reference sequence). The CDR3 loop is CASRGGGGTERSGELFF. In DNA form, the CDR3 reads TGTGCCAGTAGGGGGGGAGGAGGTACGGAGCGAAGCGGGGAGCTGTTTTTT.

This sequence joins TRBV9 and TRBJ2-3; 11 bases align to TRBD2. From germline, CDR1 is SGDLS and CDR2 YYNGEE. After removal of 3 bases from V and 1 base from J, the junction contained 4 bases not matched to a gene. The CDR3 is made up of 16 amino acids. The CDR3 here is CASSDGGLAGTDTQYF. The DNA of the CDR3 is TGTGCCAGCAGCGATGGGGGACTAGCGGGCACAGATACGCAGTATTTT.

This sequence joins TRBV6-5 and TRBJ2-3, with 11 bases identical to TRBD1. V shed 5 bases and J 5 bases; nucleotides not matched to a gene: 6. The CDR3 loop spans 15 amino acids. Germline V CDR1 and CDR2: MNHEY, SVGAGI. The CDR3 nucleotides read TGTGCCAGCAGTCCCCGGGACAGGGGGGGAGATACGCAGTATTTT. Its translation: CASSPRDRGGDTQYF.

The gene calls are TRBV7-9 and TRBJ2-7; D is uncertain. There are 13 residues in the CDR3. Germline V gene lookup returns CDR1 SEHNR and CDR2 FQNEAQ (reference sequence). CDR3 bases: TGTTTTTGCAAGCAGAAGGCGGCATACGAGCAGTACTTC. This encodes CFCKQKAAYEQYF.

The chain has TRBV5-4 and TRBJ2-3, with D unclear. From germline, CDR1 is SGHNT and CDR2 YYREEE (reference sequence). This CDR3 has 12 residues. V was pared by 3 bases and J by 4 bases, with 6 bases between. CDR3 bases: TGTGCCAGCAGCTCCCCTCCAGATACGCAGTATTTT. This encodes CASSSPPDTQYF.